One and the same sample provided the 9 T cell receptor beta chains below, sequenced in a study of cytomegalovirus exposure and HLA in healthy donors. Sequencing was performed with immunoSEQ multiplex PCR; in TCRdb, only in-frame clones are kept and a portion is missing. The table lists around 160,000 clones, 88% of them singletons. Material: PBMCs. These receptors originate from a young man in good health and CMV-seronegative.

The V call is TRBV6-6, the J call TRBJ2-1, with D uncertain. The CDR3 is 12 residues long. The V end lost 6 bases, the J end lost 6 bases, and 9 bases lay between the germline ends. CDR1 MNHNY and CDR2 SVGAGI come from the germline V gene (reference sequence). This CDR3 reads CASSSGVNEQFF. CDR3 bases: TGTGCCAGCAGCTCAGGTGTCAATGAGCAGTTCTTC.

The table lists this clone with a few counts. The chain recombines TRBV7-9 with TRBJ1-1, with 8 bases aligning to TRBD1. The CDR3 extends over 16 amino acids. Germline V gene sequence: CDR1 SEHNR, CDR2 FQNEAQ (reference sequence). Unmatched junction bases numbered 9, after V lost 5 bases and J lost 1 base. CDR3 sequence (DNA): TGTGCCAGCAGCCCAAAGGACAGGGAGCGGAACACTGAAGCTTTCTTT. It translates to CASSPKDRERNTEAFF.

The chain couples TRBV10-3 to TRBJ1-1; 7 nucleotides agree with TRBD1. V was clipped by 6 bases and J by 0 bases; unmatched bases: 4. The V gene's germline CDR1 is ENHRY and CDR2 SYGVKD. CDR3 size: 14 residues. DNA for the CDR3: TGTGCCATCAGGGTTGACAGGGTGAACACTGAAGCTTTCTTT. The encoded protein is CAIRVDRVNTEAFF.

The CDR3 region is CASSLDSLGYEQFF. The CDR3 bases are TGTGCCAGCAGCTTGGATTCCCTCGGGTATGAGCAGTTCTTC. The V gene is TRBV7-8, the J gene TRBJ2-1; D remains ambiguous. Trimming cost V 3 bases and J 8 bases, with 14 bases left between them. Germline lookup yields CDR1 SGHVS and CDR2 FQNEAQ. CDR3 length: 14 residues.

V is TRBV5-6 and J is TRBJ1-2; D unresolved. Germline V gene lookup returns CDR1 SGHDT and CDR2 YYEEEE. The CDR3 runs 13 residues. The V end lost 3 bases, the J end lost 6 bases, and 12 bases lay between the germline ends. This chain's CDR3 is CASSSAREDGYTF. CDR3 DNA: TGTGCCAGCAGCTCGGCGCGGGAAGATGGCTACACCTTC.

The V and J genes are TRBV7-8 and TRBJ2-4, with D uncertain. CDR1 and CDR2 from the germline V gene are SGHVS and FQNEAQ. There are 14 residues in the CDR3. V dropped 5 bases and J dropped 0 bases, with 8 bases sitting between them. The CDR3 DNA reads TGTGCCAGCAGCGCGAACCTAGCCAAAAACATTCAGTACTTC. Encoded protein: CASSANLAKNIQYF.

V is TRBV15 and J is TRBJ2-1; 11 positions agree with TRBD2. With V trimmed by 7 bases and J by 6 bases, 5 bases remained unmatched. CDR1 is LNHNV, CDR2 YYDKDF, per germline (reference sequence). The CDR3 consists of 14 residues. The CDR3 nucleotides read TGTGCCACCAAAATACTAGCGGGAGTCAATGAGCAGTTCTTC. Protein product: CATKILAGVNEQFF.

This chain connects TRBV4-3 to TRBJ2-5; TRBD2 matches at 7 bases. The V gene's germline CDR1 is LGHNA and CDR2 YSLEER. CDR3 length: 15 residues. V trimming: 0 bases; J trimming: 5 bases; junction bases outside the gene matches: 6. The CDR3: CASSQDGRGWETQYF. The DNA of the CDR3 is TGCGCCAGCAGCCAAGATGGGAGGGGCTGGGAGACCCAGTACTTC.

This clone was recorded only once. This CDR3 reads CASSQDGVGAGDTQYF. The CDR3 DNA is TGCGCCAGCAGCCAAGATGGGGTGGGTGCAGGGGATACGCAGTATTTT. The chain combines TRBV4-3 with TRBJ2-3; TRBD1 is a possible D gene (5 bases). The CDR3 consists of 16 residues. V lost 0 bases to trimming and J lost 6 bases, with 16 bases between them. Germline assignment: CDR1 LGHNA and CDR2 YSLEER.